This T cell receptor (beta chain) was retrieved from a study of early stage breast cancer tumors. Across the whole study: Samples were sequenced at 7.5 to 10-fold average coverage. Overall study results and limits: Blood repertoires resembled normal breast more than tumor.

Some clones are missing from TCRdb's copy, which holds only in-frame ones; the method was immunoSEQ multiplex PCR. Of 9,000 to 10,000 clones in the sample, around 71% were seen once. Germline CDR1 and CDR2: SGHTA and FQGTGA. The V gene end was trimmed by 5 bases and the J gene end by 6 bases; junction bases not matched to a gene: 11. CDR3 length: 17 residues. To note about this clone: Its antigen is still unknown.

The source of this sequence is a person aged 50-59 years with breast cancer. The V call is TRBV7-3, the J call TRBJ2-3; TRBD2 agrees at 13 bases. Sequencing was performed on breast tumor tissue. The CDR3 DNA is TGTGCCAGCAGCCCCCACCCTGGACTAGCGGGAGCGGATACGCAGTATTTT. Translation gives CASSPHPGLAGADTQYF. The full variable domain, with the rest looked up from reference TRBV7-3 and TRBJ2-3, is GAGVSQTPSNKVTEKGKYVELRCDPISGHTALYWYRQSLGQGPEFLIYFQGTGAADDSGLPNDRFFAVRPEGSVSTLKIQRTERGDSAVYLCASSPHPGLAGADTQYFGPGTRLTVL.